This passage covers 28 T cell receptor beta chains from one sample sequenced in a study of quantifying T cell responses using KT2 cells. In the study overall: RNA was reverse transcribed with TCR alpha and beta constant-region primers.

An oligo carrying a UMI was ligated to the cDNA 3' end. First-round PCR used 4 cycles and beta primers RC1.1 and RC1.2 covering TRBC1 and TRBC2. TCRdb re-derived calls from the UMI-ligation and nested PCR reads in MiXCR, one entry per CDR3 protein. The sample holds fewer than 60,000 distinct CDR3 sequences, around a tenth seen once. The material sequenced was PBMCs spiked with cells of the T cell clone KT2. The source of these receptors is a human donor.

This clonotype was counted at least ten times. The chain is built from TRBV10-3 and TRBJ2-1, with 7 positions matching TRBD2. CDR1 and CDR2 (germline): ENHRY, SYGVKD. This CDR3 is 16 amino acids long. V dropped 2 bases and J dropped 2; count of bases not matched to a gene: 6. The CDR3 DNA sequence: TGTGCCATCAGTGAGAATGCGGGAGTCCCCTACAATGAGCAGTTCTTC. Protein sequence: CAISENAGVPYNEQFF.

V gene TRBV6-6 combines with J gene TRBJ2-1; D is uncertain. The CDR3 loop spans 12 amino acids. Looked up from germline, CDR1 is MNHNY and CDR2 is SVGAGI (reference sequence). Trimming pared 0 bases from V and 8 bases from J, leaving 5 bases between. CDR3 nucleotides: TGTGCCAGCAGTTACTCTAGTTATGAGCAGTTCTTC. Translating gives CASSYSSYEQFF.

This clonotype was counted ten times or more. The chain is built from TRBV15 and TRBJ2-7; TRBD2 matches at 10 bases. CDR3 length equals 14 residues. Unmatched junction bases numbered 5, after V lost 2 bases and J lost 7 bases. Germline CDR1 is LNHNV and CDR2 is YYDKDF (reference sequence). This CDR3 reads CATSRQREGLEQYF. In nucleotides, the CDR3 is TGTGCCACCAGCAGACAGCGGGAGGGCCTTGAGCAGTACTTC. The variable domain in full, completed from reference TRBV15 and TRBJ2-7, reads DAMVIQNPRYQVTQFGKPVTLSCSQTLNHNVMYWYQQKSSQAPKLLFHYYDKDFNNEADTPDNFQSRRPNTSFCFLDIRSPGLGDTAMYLCATSRQREGLEQYFGPGTRLTVT.

The J gene is TRBJ2-1, the V gene TRBV2; the D is unclear. The germline CDR1 and CDR2 sequences are SNHLY and FYNNEI. This CDR3 spans 12 amino acids. V dropped 4 bases and J dropped 6 bases, with 7 bases sitting between them. The DNA of the CDR3 is TGTGCCAGCAGTGTGCAGAGCAATGAGCAGTTCTTC. Amino acid sequence: CASSVQSNEQFF.

This chain links TRBV9 with TRBJ2-1; TRBD1 agrees at 7 bases. The CDR3 runs 13 residues. Per the germline V gene, CDR1 is SGDLS and CDR2 is YYNGEE. With V trimmed by 9 bases and J by 7 bases, 10 bases remained unmatched. For the CDR3, the DNA is TGTGCCACCTCAGGGGGTATGGGTAATGAGCAGTTCTTC. Its translation: CATSGGMGNEQFF. The variable domain in full, with the rest retrieved from reference TRBV9 and TRBJ2-1, is DSGVTQTPKHLITATGQRVTLRCSPRSGDLSVYWYQQSLDQGLQFLIQYYNGEERAKGNILERFSAQQFPDLHSELNLSSLELGDSALYFCATSGGMGNEQFFGPGTRLTVL.

This clonotype was detected only a few times. The chain links TRBV6-2 or TRBV6-3 to TRBJ1-1; 7 nucleotides line up with TRBD1. V dropped 5 bases and J dropped 5; count of bases not matched to a gene: 14. CDR1 and CDR2 (germline): MNHEY, SVGEGT. There are 16 residues in the CDR3. In DNA, the CDR3 is TGTGCCAGCAGTATCGAAACCGGGACAGCCTCGACTGAAGCTTTCTTT. Its translation: CASSIETGTASTEAFF.

This clonotype has ten or more counts. As DNA, the CDR3 is TGCAGCGTCAACAAAGGACAGGGGGTCTACAATGAGCAGTTCTTC. Its protein is CSVNKGQGVYNEQFF. This chain connects TRBV29-1 to TRBJ2-1; 10 bases fit TRBD1. V gave up 6 bases and J gave up 3 bases; unmatched junction bases: 8. The CDR3 runs 15 residues. Germline-derived CDR1 and CDR2 are SQVTM and ANQGSEA.

This clonotype was seen more than once but under ten times. The chain combines TRBV7-2 with TRBJ2-3; TRBD2 might be the D (5 bases). CDR3 size: 15 residues. V gave up 1 base and J gave up 4 bases, with 12 bases separating them. Germline V gives CDR1 SGHTA, CDR2 FQGNSA. This chain's CDR3 is CASSLVAGRSDTQYF. The CDR3 DNA is TGTGCCAGCAGCTTAGTCGCGGGCCGGTCAGATACGCAGTATTTT. Supplemented by reference TRBV7-2 and TRBJ2-3, the full variable domain reads GAGVSQSPSNKVTEKGKDVELRCDPISGHTALYWYRQSLGQGLEFLIYFQGNSAPDKSGLPSDRFSAERTGGSVSTLTIQRTQQEDSAVYLCASSLVAGRSDTQYFGPGTRLTVL.

This clonotype was observed many times. The chain carries TRBV7-3 and TRBJ2-1; TRBD2 matches 7 bases. V shed 5 bases and J 3 bases; nucleotides not matched to a gene: 1. Germline V gives CDR1 SGHTA, CDR2 FQGTGA. The CDR3 sequence is 13 residues long. For the CDR3, the DNA is TGTGCCAGCAGCCGGACTAGCTACAATGAGCAGTTCTTC. Translation gives CASSRTSYNEQFF.

The chain couples TRBV3-1 to TRBJ2-3; D perhaps matches TRBD1 (7 bases). The CDR3 contains 15 residues. V lost 4 bases and J lost 4, with 15 bases in between. Germline lookup yields CDR1 LGHDT and CDR2 YNNKEL (reference sequence). The CDR3 spells CASSLRDSLADTQYF. The CDR3 DNA sequence: TGTGCCAGCAGCCTGCGGGACAGTTTGGCAGATACGCAGTATTTT.

This clonotype was picked up many times. The rearrangement uses TRBV12-3 or TRBV12-4 and TRBJ1-5; D remains ambiguous. The CDR3 loop spans 14 amino acids. The V end lost 2 bases, the J end lost 0 bases, and 5 bases lay between the germline ends. Here the CDR3 reads CASSLRNSNQPQHF. The CDR3, as DNA: TGTGCCAGCAGTTTACGGAATAGCAATCAGCCCCAGCATTTT.

This clonotype was detected ten times or more. J is TRBJ2-2 and V is TRBV24-1; 9 nucleotides match TRBD2. CDR3 size: 16 residues. J lost 6 bases, V lost 3 bases, and 7 bases had no gene match. Germline values: CDR1 KGHDR, CDR2 SFDVKD. The chain's CDR3 is CATSDPAGGNAGELFF. The CDR3 DNA follows: TGTGCCACCAGTGATCCAGCGGGAGGAAACGCCGGGGAGCTGTTTTTT.

This clonotype has more than one count but fewer than ten. This sequence joins TRBV20-1 and TRBJ2-3; 8 bases align to TRBD2. The CDR3 is made up of 14 amino acids. Germline V gene sequence: CDR1 DFQATT, CDR2 SNEGSKA (reference sequence). After removal of 3 bases from V and 5 bases from J, the junction contained 7 bases not matched to a gene. The CDR3: CSASPGGARDTQYF. As DNA, the CDR3 is TGCAGTGCTAGTCCCGGGGGGGCAAGAGATACGCAGTATTTT.

This rearrangement joins TRBV20-1 to TRBJ2-3, with 10 bases identical to TRBD1. V shed 2 bases, J shed 4 bases, and the junction held 12 bases outside the gene matches. The germline V gene has CDR1 DFQATT and CDR2 SNEGSKA (reference sequence). There are 17 residues in the CDR3. CDR3 amino acids: CSARPGTGEGVADTQYF. In DNA form, the CDR3 reads TGCAGTGCTAGACCCGGGACAGGGGAAGGTGTAGCAGATACGCAGTATTTT.

This chain uses TRBV28 with TRBJ1-2; 7 positions match TRBD1. The V gene end was trimmed by 5 bases and the J gene end by 6 bases; junction bases not matched to a gene: 6. Germline V gene sequence: CDR1 MDHEN, CDR2 SYDVKM. The CDR3 length is 13 residues. The CDR3 DNA reads as TGTGCCAGCAGTACCGGGACAGATCATGGCTACACCTTC. This codes for CASSTGTDHGYTF.

This clonotype has more than one count but fewer than ten. The genes are TRBV9 and TRBJ2-3, with a weak D call TRBD2 (6 bases). V was trimmed by 4 bases and J by 9 bases, leaving 21 bases between them. Germline V gene data show CDR1 as SGDLS and CDR2 as YYNGEE. This CDR3 is built from 15 residues. For the CDR3, the DNA is TGTGCCAGCAGCCCCCCCGGGACTGCCATATTGACGCAGTATTTT. This codes for CASSPPGTAILTQYF.

This clonotype came up many times. The chain uses TRBV5-1 and TRBJ1-2; perhaps TRBD1 as D (5 bases). V shed 1 base and J shed 3 bases, with 19 bases lying between them. Germline CDR1 is SGHRS and CDR2 is YFSETQ. The CDR3 length is 17 residues. CDR3 DNA: TGCGCCAGCAGCTTGACCCCTTACCCCAAAGGGGACTATGGCTACACCTTC. Protein: CASSLTPYPKGDYGYTF. Full variable domain (missing parts from reference TRBV5-1 and TRBJ1-2): KAGVTQTPRYLIKTRGQQVTLSCSPISGHRSVSWYQQTPGQGLQFLFEYFSETQRNKGNFPGRFSGRQFSNSRSEMNVSTLELGDSALYLCASSLTPYPKGDYGYTFGSGTRLTVV.

The rearrangement joins TRBV5-6 to TRBJ2-3; 8 bases agree with TRBD1. The CDR3 totals 15 residues. V was pared by 0 bases and J by 4 bases, with 4 bases of the junction left unmatched. The germline gives CDR1 SGHDT, CDR2 YYEEEE. The CDR3 protein is CASSLGQGASDTQYF. The DNA of the CDR3 is TGTGCCAGCAGCTTGGGGCAGGGGGCTTCAGATACGCAGTATTTT.

The chain employs TRBV7-9 and TRBJ2-7; unclear D gene. The CDR3 is 12 residues long. Germline values: CDR1 SEHNR, CDR2 FQNEAQ (reference sequence). The ends were cut back, 5 bases at V and 6 bases at J, with 11 bases in the middle. CDR3 in amino acids: CASSPSIFEQYF. For the CDR3, the DNA is TGTGCCAGCAGCCCTTCGATATTCGAGCAGTACTTC.

There are a few counts of this clonotype. The chain carries TRBV18 and TRBJ2-3; possibly TRBD1 or TRBD2 for D (5 bases each). Germline CDR1 is KGHSH and CDR2 is LQKENI. The CDR3 is 15 amino acids. Trimming cost V 3 bases and J 5 bases, with 15 bases left between them. The CDR3 nucleotides read TGTGCCAGCTCACCCCCGGGACGCCATAAAGATACGCAGTATTTT. Its translation is CASSPPGRHKDTQYF.

V is TRBV12-1 and J is TRBJ2-3; TRBD2 is taken as the D call from the table, unchecked against the DNA. TRBV12-1 is a known pseudogene. The CDR3 is made up of 16 amino acids. The CDR3 loop is CASSSLRDSRTDTQYF. The CDR3 region has the DNA TGTGCCAGCAGTTCCCTTCGGGACTCCCGCACAGATACGCAGTATTTT.

This clonotype was counted many times. The chain is built from TRBV7-2 and TRBJ2-2; 8 positions agree with TRBD2. CDR3 length: 15 amino acids. Germline assignment: CDR1 SGHTA and CDR2 FQGNSA. Trimming took 1 base from V and 6 from J; bases not matched to a gene: 4. The CDR3 DNA reads TGTGCCAGCAGCTTAGTACCTAGCGGGTCCGGGGAGCTGTTTTTT. The encoded protein is CASSLVPSGSGELFF.

This clonotype has a count of ten or more. The V and J genes are TRBV6-1 and TRBJ2-3, with 7 bases identical to TRBD1. The CDR3 contains 18 residues. J gave up 0 bases and V 6 bases, and 15 bases lay outside the gene matches. Germline V gene sequence: CDR1 MNHNS, CDR2 SASEGT. In nucleotides, the CDR3 is TGTGCCAGCAGAACGATACGAGTGGACAGGATAAGCACAGATACGCAGTATTTT. The encoded protein is CASRTIRVDRISTDTQYF.

This CDR3 reads CASSLGGGLDEAFF. CDR3 nucleotides: TGTGCCAGCAGCTTAGGTGGGGGATTGGATGAAGCTTTCTTT. The V and J genes are TRBV7-9 and TRBJ1-1; D is perhaps TRBD1 (5 bases). The germline V gene encodes CDR1 SEHNR and CDR2 FQNEAQ (reference sequence). This CDR3 is 14 amino acids long. V shed 1 base and J shed 7 bases, with 13 bases lying between them.

This clonotype was seen many times. In DNA, the CDR3 is TGTGCCAGCAGTGAATTTAGGTCTCCGAAGGGAGATACGCAGTATTTT. As protein: CASSEFRSPKGDTQYF. The rearrangement uses TRBV25-1 and TRBJ2-3; D call uncertain. Germline values: CDR1 MGHDK, CDR2 SYGVNS. The CDR3 runs to 16 residues. V gave up 1 base and J gave up 5 bases, with 16 bases separating them. The full variable domain, in which reference TRBV25-1 and TRBJ2-3 provide the parts outside the CDR3, is EADIYQTPRYLVIGTGKKITLECSQTMGHDKMYWYQQDPGMELHLIHYSYGVNSTEKGDLSSESTVSRIRTEHFPLTLESARPSHTSQYLCASSEFRSPKGDTQYFGPGTRLTVL.

The chain employs TRBV2 and TRBJ2-7; 7 nucleotides match TRBD2. V was pared by 4 bases and J by 5 bases, with 8 bases of the junction left unmatched. The germline gives CDR1 SNHLY, CDR2 FYNNEI. The CDR3 has 14 residues. CDR3 DNA: TGTGCCAGCAGTGGTGGACTAGGTTACAACGAGCAGTACTTC. This translates into CASSGGLGYNEQYF.

The J gene is TRBJ1-2, the V gene TRBV20-1, with D unclear. Germline V gene sequence: CDR1 DFQATT, CDR2 SNEGSKA (reference sequence). The V end lost 0 bases, the J end lost 7 bases, and 9 bases lay between the germline ends. The CDR3 length is 12 residues. The CDR3 is CSARDSGGGYTF. CDR3 DNA: TGCAGTGCTAGAGATTCGGGAGGTGGCTACACCTTC.

This clonotype was seen many times. V usage is TRBV12-3 or TRBV12-4 and J usage is TRBJ2-1; TRBD2 agrees at 9 bases. Unmatched junction bases numbered 14, after V lost 4 bases and J lost 7 bases. The CDR3 is 17 residues long. CDR3: CASSSLGLAKGGNEQFF. The CDR3 nucleotides read TGTGCCAGCAGTTCCCTGGGACTAGCTAAAGGGGGTAATGAGCAGTTCTTC.